This T cell receptor beta chain was profiled in a study of tumor-infiltrating lymphocytes in oesophageal squamous cell carcinoma. This clonotype has ten or more counts. V lost 4 bases, J lost 1 base, and 6 bases lay in between. Per the germline V gene, CDR1 is WSHSY and CDR2 is SAAADI. The CDR3 sequence is 13 residues long. TCRdb itself ran the PCR reads through MiXCR, one entry per CDR3 protein. The repertoire has approximately 15,000 distinct CDR3 sequences, 53% of them found once; the top ten carry roughly 20%. Specimen: esophageal tumor tissue. The chain employs TRBV10-2 and TRBJ2-3; D remains ambiguous. This TCR was recovered from a male donor with esophageal squamous cell carcinoma. The CDR3 DNA reads as TGCGCCAGCAGTGTAACAGGCACAGATACGCAGTATTTT. It is translated as CASSVTGTDTQYF.